This TCR beta chain derives from a study of blood T cell repertoires in COVID-19. Study context: PBMCs, B-cell-depleted T cells, or T cells provided the cDNA or gDNA that made up the material.

J gave up 6 bases and V 3 bases, and 5 bases lay outside the gene matches. CDR1 is LGHNA and CDR2 is YSLEER in the germline V gene. The CDR3 loop spans 14 amino acids. This clone was recorded once. Only in-frame clones appear in the TCRdb table, and some are missing; sequencing was by immunoSEQ multiplex PCR. The table lists 100,000 to 150,000 clones, less than 85% of them singletons. The J gene is TRBJ2-1, the V gene TRBV4-3, with 7 positions matching TRBD1. The sequencing sample was made of peripheral blood. The receptor's source is a woman of 80 years or more with acute or convalescent COVID-19. For the CDR3, the DNA is TGCGCCAGCAGCCAGTCCTGGGACAGCAATGAGCAGTTCTTC. This gives the protein CASSQSWDSNEQFF.